The TCR beta chain described here comes from a study of Graves' ophthalmopathy and Graves' hyperthyroidism. Study results and limitations: In separating ophthalmopathy from stable hyperthyroidism, a 13-signature model achieved about 90% sensitivity and approximately 81% specificity.

Additional autoimmune diseases, uncontrolled infections, pregnancy or lactation disqualified patients. Clinicians diagnosed using symptoms, serum thyroxine, TRAb, thyroid ultrasound and orbital computed tomography. This CDR3 comprises 17 residues. The trim removed 5 bases at V and 1 base at J, leaving 8 bases unmatched. Per germline, CDR1 SGHAT and CDR2 FQNNGV. This clonotype was detected only a few times. The target antigen is unknown. Amplification of TCR beta CDR3 regions used RNA transcripts. First-round RT-PCR relied on HTBI primers, and a second-round multiplex PCR came next. TCRdb redid the calling of the multiplex PCR reads with MiXCR, one entry per CDR3 protein. The sample holds about 380,000 distinct CDR3 sequences; less than 20% are singletons and the top ten take around 6.6%.

The chain is built from TRBV11-2 and TRBJ2-3; TRBD2 matches at 11 bases. Sequencing input: peripheral blood. This sequence originates from a woman between 18 and 29 years old with stable Graves' hyperthyroidism. The CDR3 is CASSRPMGLAGTDTQYF. CDR3 DNA: TGTGCCAGCAGCCGCCCGATGGGACTAGCGGGCACAGATACGCAGTATTTT.